This T cell receptor beta chain is drawn from a study of graft-versus-host responses after intestinal transplantation (dated by TCRdb to the early 2020s). Context from the whole study: The transplants that recipients got were multivisceral, liver-intestinal, or isolated intestinal. Every recipient was given anti-thymocyte globulin induction, then maintenance tacrolimus and steroids for roughly 3 years. Graft-versus-host and host-versus-graft alloreactive T cell clones were tracked in the graft, circulation and bone marrow after intestinal transplantation using bulk TCR-beta CDR3 sequencing. To identify alloreactive clones, pre-transplant mixed lymphocyte reaction products were sequenced and compared with unstimulated pre-transplant donor and recipient T cells. Of the approximately 24 intestinal transplant recipients enrolled in the cohort, one of whom was a retransplant, a few patients without pretransplant specimens were excluded. Donor T cell macrochimerism was defined as a peak of at least 4% donor T cells among recipient peripheral blood mononuclear cells. Samples from a few later patients were sequenced in-house on an Illumina MiSeq with MiXCR processing rather than by the commercial service. Overall study results and their limits: Conclusions were limited by the relatively low number and heterogeneity of intestinal transplant patients. GvH clones turned up in recipient bone marrow, with some appearing earlier in ileal mucosa or blood, a pattern consistent with an intestinal mucosal origin. Early after transplant, peak levels of circulating GvH clones were found to be associated with declines in HvG clones. In patients with donor T cell macrochimerism, the allografts had high GvH to HvG T cell clonal ratios.

As concerns this clone: The target of this receptor is not known. Base qualities are not provided; no much larger clone lies one nucleotide away.

The trim is 2 bases for V and 7 bases for J, with a gap of 9 bases between the germline ends. Spanning cysteine to phenylalanine, the CDR3 consists of 14 amino acids. Of the read, only the CDR3 DNA is kept; its 42 bases are in frame from base 1. CDR1 and CDR2 are read off the germline V gene (reference sequence) as MNHNY and SVGAGI. Blood samples were collected up to 4 times in the first month after transplant and then at least monthly when available. The library was made by the immunoSEQ multiplex PCR assay. For most patients, genomic DNA was subjected to high-throughput TCR-beta CDR3 sequencing by Adaptive Biotechnologies. From the authors' description of their analysis: TCR sequencing data for 15 to 20 patients were retrieved from Adaptive's ImmunoSEQ software; three other patients were processed with MiXCR and VDJtools. CDR3 nucleotide sequences shared by donor and recipient were removed because the origin of these sequences could not be assigned. Alloreactive clones required at least 2-fold expansion over unstimulated cells and minimum CFSE-low frequency of 0.002% (template counts) or 0.001% (read counts). Clones were considered mappable if detected in sequenced pre-transplant spleen, lymph node, or MLR CFSE-low populations of the donor or recipient. Cumulative frequency of alloreactive clones was calculated as a percentage of all sequences weighted by copy number. In its TCRdb copy, this immuneACCESS table keeps in-frame sequences only and misses some clones. Where compared with another copy, unresolved V genes explain less than half of these, and the others have no known cause. V and J calls and clone size are those listed in that table; D and trimming were worked out from the DNA. Within this sample are nearly 100,000 clones, with 90% of them counted one time only. Jointly, the top ten make up approximately 16% of the sample.

The rearranged chain carries TRBV6-6 and TRBJ1-6; D gene: possibly TRBD1, on 6 matching bases. The sequence was collected from a human patient who received an intestinal transplant, so some T cells may come from the graft donor. The specimen comprised PBMCs, sampled 450 to 480 days after intestinal transplant. The DNA reads TGTGCCAGCAGTTACGGAGGGGGGAATTCACCCCTCCACTTT. Translated, it gives CASSYGGGNSPLHF.